The present entry profiles one T cell receptor (beta chain) with its context. The data are from a study of blood T cell repertoires in COVID-19. Study-wide context: T cells, B-cell-depleted T cells, or PBMCs provided the cDNA or gDNA that served as material.

Measured with immunoSEQ multiplex PCR; TCRdb has only the in-frame clones, and not every one. The sample contains 45,000 to 55,000 clones, over 85% of which appear only once. Sequenced: peripheral blood. This sequence was found in a man older than 75 with acute or convalescent COVID-19.

CDR3 region: CASSLVGASTDTQYF. The CDR3, as DNA: TGTGCCAGCAGCTTAGTAGGGGCTAGCACAGATACGCAGTATTTT. The gene calls are TRBV7-9 and TRBJ2-3; TRBD1 might be the D (5 bases). Deletions cut 1 base from V and 0 bases from J, with 8 bases between. Germline CDR1 and CDR2: SEHNR and FQNEAQ (reference sequence). The CDR3 loop spans 15 amino acids.